One TCR beta chain is described in this entry. This sample is part of a study of T-cell reconstitution after alpha-beta-depleted transplantation in children. Trimming took 3 bases from V and 1 from J, leaving 10 bases between them. This CDR3 has 15 residues. Unique molecular identifiers were incorporated during preparation of the TCRbeta library. A single record per CDR3 protein comes from TCRdb applying MiXCR to the PCR reads. The sample holds about 500,000 distinct CDR3 sequences, 30% to 35% seen once. This chain links TRBV12-3 or TRBV12-4 with TRBJ1-5; D is perhaps TRBD1 (6 bases). The sequence came from a human donor who donated a stem cell graft to a child with aplastic anemia. The sequencing here drew on PBMCs from the stem cell graft donor, taken from the stem cell graft. The CDR3 DNA sequence: TGTGCCAGCAGTTTGTGGGACAACAGCAATCAGCCCCAGCATTTT. It specifies CASSLWDNSNQPQHF.